This record covers a single TCR beta chain. Which antigen it targets is not known. Base-call qualities are not available, and no considerably larger clone is one nucleotide away. The CDR3, cysteine through phenylalanine, is 15 amino acids long. CDR3 DNA only is kept here, 45 bases in frame from base 1. Relative to germline, V is missing 3 bases and J is missing 5 bases, with 9 bases of the junction outside any gene match. CDR1 and CDR2 (SGHDT, YYEEEE) derive from the germline V gene. According to the study, the label for this sample's treatment or condition signals: allogeneic hematopoietic cell transplantation with graft depleted of TCRalphabeta T cells and CD19 B cells. The children who served as transplant recipients had been given grafts of TCRalphabeta/CD19-depleted allogeneic hematopoietic cells. The receptor library was made with PCR. The data were produced on an Illumina HiSeq 2500. TCR library preparation used molecular barcoding, with unique molecular identifiers applied to normalize quantification of the TCRbeta repertoire. TCRdb handled the public reads itself, with Q25 trimming in fastp and clone calling in MiXCR, and kept productive beta chains. Duplicate CDR3 protein sequences are folded into a single record with the most common DNA and genes. This sample gives approximately 50,000 distinct CDR3 sequences in total; 52% of them show up just once. The top ten hold around two fifths of the sample.

The data stem from a study of T-cell reconstitution after alpha-beta-depleted transplantation in children (dated by TCRdb to about 2016). Background for the entire study: T-cell immune reconstitution after TCRalphabeta/CD19-depleted allogeneic hematopoietic cell transplantation in children was quantitatively tracked in the study by means of TCR repertoire profiling. Overall study outcomes, separate from this receptor: Over subsequent months, a decline in hyperexpanded clone frequencies was noted, and after one year, T-cell counts and TCRbeta diversity were mostly ascribed to newly produced T cells. Apparently early alphabetaT-cell count recovery about two months after transplant reportedly relied on only several hundred rapidly expanded clones derived from non-depleted graft cells. In some patients, the high TCRbeta diversity seen at day 60 was put down to recipient T cells and intrathymic progenitors that had survived conditioning.

The sequence was collected from a boy under two years old with SCID, due to receive a stem cell transplant. The chain employs TRBV5-6 and TRBJ2-7; the central 9 bases match TRBD1. Sequenced material: peripheral blood, taken before TCRalphabeta/CD19-depleted stem cell transplant. The bases are TGTGCCAGCAGCTCCCCGGGACAGGGTCCCCACGAGCAGTACTTC. This translates into CASSSPGQGPHEQYF.